The rows below give T cell receptor beta chains drawn from one sample of a study of T cells in Graves' hyperthyroidism and ophthalmopathy. One entry per CDR3 protein, called by TCRdb with MiXCR from the multiplex PCR reads. The sample lists hundreds of thousands of distinct CDR3 sequences, around 15% occurring once. Sequenced material: blood. The receptors originated from a woman aged 45-65 years with Graves' ophthalmopathy. Each CDR3 is given with its conserved first and last residue. A D gene is named only where the DNA matches it firmly. Expanded clones get a size class; other rows say once, few or many, or leave the size out.

clone_size,d_call,j_call,v_call,cdr3_aa,cdr3_nt
few,TRBD2,TRBJ2-1,TRBV4-3,CASSQAGLGNSNEQFF,TGCGCCAGCAGCCAAGCAGGACTAGGCAATAGTAATGAGCAGTTCTTC
many,NA,TRBJ2-6,TRBV12-3/TRBV12-4,CASSLAASGANVLTF,TGTGCCAGCAGTTTAGCGGCCTCTGGGGCCAACGTCCTGACTTTC
many,TRBD2,TRBJ2-7,TRBV20-1,CSARGGRTYEQYF,TGCAGTGCTAGAGGCGGGAGAACCTACGAGCAGTACTTC
many,NA,TRBJ1-5,TRBV7-8,CASSLSNGNFDQPQHF,TGTGCCAGCAGCTTATCGAACGGGAATTTCGATCAGCCCCAGCATTTT
NA,NA,TRBJ1-2,TRBV12-3/TRBV12-4,CASSLWGSGYAF,TGTGCCAGCAGTTTATGGGGGTCTGGCTACGCCTTC
few,TRBD1,TRBJ1-1,TRBV27,CASSFPGQGAEAFF,TGTGCCAGCAGTTTCCCCGGACAGGGCGCTGAAGCTTTCTTT
NA,NA,TRBJ1-6,TRBV14,CASSHLSRGLSNSPLHF,TGTGCCAGCAGCCACCTCAGTCGGGGCCTCTCTAATTCACCCCTCCACTTT
few,NA,TRBJ2-4,TRBV7-9,CASSSNPDIQYF,TGTGCCAGCAGCTCAAACCCGGACATTCAGTACTTC
few,NA,TRBJ1-6,TRBV27,CASSLRARGFFNSPLHF,TGTGCCAGCAGTTTGCGGGCCCGGGGTTTTTTTAATTCACCCCTCCACTTT
many,NA,TRBJ2-1,TRBV30,CAWSPFGGNDEQFF,TGTGCCTGGAGTCCTTTTGGGGGGAACGATGAGCAGTTCTTC
many,NA,TRBJ1-5,TRBV6-1,CASSEFGPLSFQPQHF,TGTGCCAGCAGTGAATTCGGGCCCTTGTCCTTTCAGCCCCAGCATTTT
NA,NA,TRBJ2-1,TRBV3-1,CASSQDPGEVSSYNEQFF,TGTGCCAGCAGCCAAGATCCGGGGGAGGTGAGCTCCTACAATGAGCAGTTCTTC
many,NA,TRBJ1-1,TRBV10-3,CAISDKGGGEAFF,TGTGCCATCAGTGACAAGGGAGGAGGTGAAGCTTTCTTT
few,TRBD1,TRBJ2-1,TRBV27,CASISPGQGANEQFF,TGTGCCAGCATTTCCCCAGGACAGGGGGCTAATGAGCAGTTCTTC
NA,NA,TRBJ2-5,TRBV6-1,CASYGETQYF,TGTGCCAGCTACGGGGAGACCCAGTACTTC
many,NA,TRBJ1-5,TRBV12-5,CASGLAGNQPQHF,TGTGCTAGTGGTTTGGCAGGGAATCAGCCCCAGCATTTT
NA,NA,TRBJ1-5,TRBV19,CASSMVGISNQPQHF,TGTGCCAGTAGTATGGTGGGCATTAGCAATCAGCCCCAGCATTTT
many,TRBD2,TRBJ2-7,TRBV7-3,CASSAQLAGSAYEQYF,TGTGCCAGCAGCGCGCAACTAGCGGGGAGTGCCTACGAGCAGTACTTC
NA,TRBD1,TRBJ2-1,TRBV24-1,CATSDLGRSSWDSKNEQFF,TGTGCCACCAGTGATTTGGGTAGGAGCAGTTGGGACAGTAAGAATGAGCAGTTCTTC
many,NA,TRBJ1-2,TRBV4-3,CASSQATGRYTF,TGCGCCAGCAGCCAGGCTACAGGGCGCTACACCTTC
few,NA,TRBJ2-5,TRBV9,CASSPELNRGGETQYF,TGTGCCAGCAGCCCTGAACTTAACAGGGGAGGGGAGACCCAGTACTTC
many,TRBD1,TRBJ1-6,TRBV27,CASSLMGQGGYNSPLHF,TGTGCCAGCAGTTTAATGGGACAGGGGGGGTATAATTCACCCCTCCACTTT
many,NA,TRBJ1-5,TRBV6-2/TRBV6-3,CASSYSNGENQPQHF,TGTGCCAGCAGTTACTCGAACGGAGAAAATCAGCCCCAGCATTTT
NA,NA,TRBJ1-4,TRBV5-1,CASSLEGTTPTNEKLFF,TGCGCCAGCAGCTTGGAGGGGACTACACCAACTAATGAAAAACTGTTTTTT
many,NA,TRBJ1-1,TRBV30,CALYLRNTEAFF,TGTGCCTTGTACCTACGGAACACTGAAGCTTTCTTT
many,TRBD2,TRBJ2-7,TRBV28,CASSSRLAGTYEQYF,TGTGCCAGCAGTTCCAGACTAGCGGGTACCTACGAGCAGTACTTC
few,NA,TRBJ1-1,TRBV5-5,CASSFLGRAEAFF,TGTGCCAGCAGTTTCCTGGGTCGGGCTGAAGCTTTCTTT
few,TRBD1,TRBJ1-2,TRBV12-3/TRBV12-4,CASSLASGQGINLYGYTF,TGTGCCAGCAGTTTAGCGAGTGGACAGGGAATAAACCTTTACGGCTACACCTTC
medium-sized,TRBD1,TRBJ1-2,TRBV29-1,CSVLDRGGGYTF,TGCAGCGTCCTGGACAGGGGTGGGGGCTACACCTTC
NA,NA,TRBJ2-2,TRBV28,CASSPQPSNGELFF,TGTGCCAGCAGCCCCCAACCAAGTAACGGGGAGCTGTTTTTT
few,NA,TRBJ1-1,TRBV9,CASSVGSGGTEAFF,TGTGCCAGCAGCGTCGGATCTGGGGGCACTGAAGCTTTCTTT
NA,NA,TRBJ1-1,TRBV7-3,CASSLRAIGTEAFF,TGTGCCAGCAGCTTGCGGGCGATCGGCACTGAAGCTTTCTTT
many,NA,TRBJ2-2,TRBV28,CASSHPLGSGELFF,TGTGCCAGCAGCCATCCACTAGGTTCCGGGGAGCTGTTTTTT
many,NA,TRBJ1-1,TRBV29-1,CSVHRVQTEAFF,TGCAGCGTGCACAGGGTTCAAACTGAAGCTTTCTTT
many,TRBD1,TRBJ1-1,TRBV29-1,CSVYGTEVTEAFF,TGCAGCGTTTACGGGACAGAGGTCACTGAAGCTTTCTTT
many,NA,TRBJ2-2,TRBV2,CASILLSGNTGELFF,TGTGCCAGCATCCTTCTTAGCGGAAACACCGGGGAGCTGTTTTTT
many,NA,TRBJ2-7,TRBV28,CASTRASYEQYF,TGTGCCAGCACGCGAGCCAGCTACGAGCAGTACTTC
many,NA,TRBJ1-1,TRBV28,CASSPNIGRGNTEAFF,TGTGCCAGCAGTCCAAACATCGGTAGGGGGAACACTGAAGCTTTCTTT
once,NA,TRBJ2-4,TRBV15,CATSTPRDTGIVAKNIQYF,TGTGCCACCAGCACACCCCGGGACACAGGAATAGTAGCCAAAAACATTCAGTACTTC
many,NA,TRBJ2-2,TRBV7-2,CASTSLWTTGELFF,TGTGCCAGCACCTCCCTTTGGACGACCGGGGAGCTGTTTTTT
many,TRBD1,TRBJ1-2,TRBV12-3/TRBV12-4,CASSRGQGTTYGYTF,TGTGCCAGCAGTCGTGGACAGGGGACAACCTATGGCTACACCTTC
many,NA,TRBJ2-1,TRBV20-1,CSARDDKREQFF,TGCAGTGCTAGAGATGATAAGCGGGAGCAGTTCTTC
many,NA,TRBJ1-1,TRBV20-1,CSARDWEDMNTEAFF,TGCAGTGCTAGAGATTGGGAAGACATGAACACTGAAGCTTTCTTT
many,TRBD1,TRBJ1-1,TRBV9,CASSVGTGGSTEAFF,TGTGCCAGCAGCGTAGGGACAGGGGGATCGACTGAAGCTTTCTTT
NA,NA,TRBJ2-3,TRBV29-1,CSAGTTALDTQYF,TGCAGCGCTGGTACAACAGCGTTAGATACGCAGTATTTT
few,TRBD2,TRBJ2-5,TRBV7-2,CASSPLPGRAQETQYF,TGTGCCAGCAGCCCCCTCCCCGGGAGGGCTCAAGAGACCCAGTACTTC
NA,NA,TRBJ2-7,TRBV27,CASSFQRGHEQYF,TGTGCCAGCAGTTTCCAGAGGGGACACGAGCAGTACTTC
few,TRBD2,TRBJ2-7,TRBV18,CASSPSGIGREISYEQYF,TGTGCCAGCTCACCTTCGGGTATCGGGCGGGAGATTTCCTACGAGCAGTACTTC
few,TRBD2,TRBJ2-1,TRBV15,CATSRTRLADANEQFF,TGTGCCACCAGCAGAACAAGACTAGCCGACGCCAATGAGCAGTTCTTC